These 28 T cell receptor beta chains were all obtained from the same sample, sequenced in a study of T cell changes during pregnancy in multiple sclerosis. Only in-frame clones appear in the TCRdb table, and some are missing; sequencing was by immunoSEQ multiplex PCR. The sample consists of 50,000 or so clones, around 94% of them appearing once. The input for sequencing was CD4+ T cells from peripheral blood mononuclear cells, taken in the third trimester of pregnancy. The receptors shown here come from a female donor with multiple sclerosis, enrolled in a pregnancy study.

The rearrangement joins TRBV25-1 to TRBJ2-7; a possible D gene is TRBD2 (6 bases). The CDR3 is 12 amino acids. The germline V gene has CDR1 MGHDK and CDR2 SYGVNS. V was cut by 4 bases and J by 5 bases, with 9 bases left in between. As DNA, the CDR3 is TGTGCCAGCAGTGGGACTAACAACGAGCAGTACTTC. Translation gives CASSGTNNEQYF.

The rearrangement links TRBV25-1 to TRBJ1-5; 7 nucleotides match TRBD1. This CDR3 contains 15 residues. Trimming cost V 4 bases and J 4 bases; bases outside gene matches: 7. Per the germline V gene, CDR1 is MGHDK and CDR2 is SYGVNS. The CDR3 loop reads CASSGGGKGNQPQHF. CDR3 bases: TGTGCCAGCAGTGGAGGGGGCAAAGGTAATCAGCCCCAGCATTTT.

The sample holds one count of this clone. The CDR3, as DNA: TGTGCCAGCAGCGGGAGTTACGAGCAGTACTTC. Translated, it gives CASSGSYEQYF. V and J are TRBV6-6 and TRBJ2-7; the D gene is possibly TRBD2 (6 bases). Germline assignment: CDR1 MNHNY and CDR2 SVGAGI (reference sequence). This CDR3 has 11 residues. The V gene lost 6 bases and the J gene lost 4 bases, with 7 bases spanning the gap.

The chain carries TRBV28 and TRBJ2-2; 12 bases are a match to TRBD1. With 5 bases clipped from V and 7 bases from J, the junction kept 8 bases outside the gene matches. The length of the CDR3 is 16 residues. The germline V gene encodes CDR1 MDHEN and CDR2 SYDVKM. In nucleotides, the CDR3 is TGTGCCAGCAGTGCCGCCGGGACAGGGGGCCGCGGGGAGCTGTTTTTT. Protein sequence: CASSAAGTGGRGELFF.

V gene TRBV2 combines with J gene TRBJ2-1; 8 nucleotides match TRBD2. The germline V gene encodes CDR1 SNHLY and CDR2 FYNNEI. CDR3 length: 17 amino acids. V lost 0 bases and J lost 10; bases outside the gene matches: 14. CDR3 DNA: TGTGCCAGCAGTGAAGCGCGTTTGGGACTAGGGGGTGGGGAGCAGTTCTTC. Translating it yields CASSEARLGLGGGEQFF.

A single count supports this clone. V usage is TRBV5-1 and J usage is TRBJ1-3; 9 bases line up with TRBD1. V dropped 1 base and J dropped 0; count of bases not matched to a gene: 5. Germline CDR1 reads SGHRS; CDR2 reads YFSETQ. CDR3 size: 17 residues. CDR3 residues: CASSLTGTGPSGNTIYF. CDR3 bases: TGCGCCAGCAGCTTGACAGGGACAGGGCCCTCTGGAAACACCATATATTTT. The full variable domain, with the rest looked up from reference TRBV5-1 and TRBJ1-3, is KAGVTQTPRYLIKTRGQQVTLSCSPISGHRSVSWYQQTPGQGLQFLFEYFSETQRNKGNFPGRFSGRQFSNSRSEMNVSTLELGDSALYLCASSLTGTGPSGNTIYFGEGSWLTVV.

The chain has TRBV4-1 and TRBJ2-3, with D maybe TRBD1 (7 bases). V was shortened by 7 bases and J by 3 bases, with 17 bases between the two germline ends. Germline CDR1 MGHRA, CDR2 YSYEKL. The CDR3 has 15 amino acids. CDR3 in DNA: TGCGCCAGCACCCAGGGGGGCAGGGGGACAGATACGCAGTATTTT. Amino acid sequence: CASTQGGRGTDTQYF.

The chain combines TRBV27 with TRBJ2-7; 12 bases line up with TRBD1. The CDR3 spans 16 residues. Losses at the gene ends were 7 bases for V and 5 bases for J; bases not matched to a gene: 12. Germline V gives CDR1 MNHEY, CDR2 SMNVEV (reference sequence). The CDR3 region is CASTTIRDRGLHEQYF. The CDR3 nucleotides are TGTGCCAGCACGACGATCAGGGACAGGGGGCTTCACGAGCAGTACTTC.

The chain couples TRBV5-1 to TRBJ2-6, with 8 bases matching TRBD1. The CDR3 runs to 18 residues. J lost 0 bases, V lost 4 bases, and 9 bases had no gene match. CDR1 SGHRS and CDR2 YFSETQ come from the germline V gene. The CDR3 here is CASSNNRGTYSGANVLTF. The CDR3 coding sequence is TGCGCCAGCAGCAACAACAGGGGGACCTACTCTGGGGCCAACGTCCTGACTTTC.

V gene TRBV5-8 combines with J gene TRBJ2-5; the match to TRBD1 covers 7 bases. This CDR3 is 14 amino acids long. Germline V gene sequence: CDR1 SGHTS, CDR2 YDEGEE. V was clipped by 1 base and J by 3 bases; unmatched bases: 3. The CDR3 spells CASSLYRGEETQYF. The CDR3 nucleotides read TGTGCCAGCAGCTTGTACAGGGGCGAAGAGACCCAGTACTTC.

The V and J genes are TRBV9 and TRBJ2-7, with TRBD2 matching 8 bases. Trimming took 0 bases from V and 4 from J; bases not matched to a gene: 12. The CDR3 spans 17 residues. CDR1 and CDR2 (germline): SGDLS, YYNGEE. The CDR3, as DNA: TGTGCCAGCAGCGTAGACCCAGCGGGAGCGGTTTTGTACGAGCAGTACTTC. Its translation is CASSVDPAGAVLYEQYF.

This clone appeared a single time. The CDR3 protein is CASSPRWVAGQGDNEQFF. The CDR3 DNA sequence: TGTGCCAGCAGCCCCCGGTGGGTAGCGGGGCAAGGCGACAATGAGCAGTTCTTC. This chain connects TRBV11-3 to TRBJ2-1; 8 bases match TRBD2. The CDR3 covers 18 residues. J was trimmed by 5 bases and V by 5 bases; bases with no gene match: 17. Germline CDR1 SGHNT, CDR2 YENEEA. Supplemented by reference TRBV11-3 and TRBJ2-1, the full variable domain reads EAGVVQSPRYKIIEKKQPVAFWCNPISGHNTLYWYLQNLGQGPELLIRYENEEAVDDSQLPKDRFSAERLKGVDSTLKIQPAELGDSAVYLCASSPRWVAGQGDNEQFFGPGTRLTVL.

V and J are TRBV11-3 and TRBJ1-1; 8 bases map to TRBD1. The junction had 11 bases not matched to a gene; V was cut back by 2 bases and J by 6 bases. Germline lookup yields CDR1 SGHNT and CDR2 YENEEA. The CDR3 covers 16 residues. In DNA, the CDR3 is TGTGCCAGCAGCTTAAGGGCAGGGGGCGCGTGGGCTGAAGCTTTCTTT. This translates into CASSLRAGGAWAEAFF. Combining the CDR3 with reference TRBV11-3 and TRBJ1-1 gives the whole variable domain EAGVVQSPRYKIIEKKQPVAFWCNPISGHNTLYWYLQNLGQGPELLIRYENEEAVDDSQLPKDRFSAERLKGVDSTLKIQPAELGDSAVYLCASSLRAGGAWAEAFFGQGTRLTVV.

The rearrangement uses TRBV15 and TRBJ1-1; D might be TRBD1 (5 bases). The CDR3 length is 15 residues. V lost 6 bases and J 3 bases, leaving 17 bases between the germline ends. The germline V gene has CDR1 LNHNV and CDR2 YYDKDF (reference sequence). The CDR3 DNA is TGTGCCACCAGTCCCCCTCCCCAGGGCCACACTGAAGCTTTCTTT. The encoded protein is CATSPPPQGHTEAFF.

The chain joins TRBV7-2 to TRBJ2-1, with D possibly TRBD2 on 5 matching bases. Germline CDR1 and CDR2: SGHTA and FQGNSA. CDR3 length: 13 amino acids. V lost 1 base to trimming and J lost 10 bases, with 11 bases between them. The CDR3 DNA reads as TGTGCCAGCAGCTTAGGCCCTGAGCGGGAGCAGTTCTTC. Protein: CASSLGPEREQFF. The whole variable domain, filled in from reference TRBV7-2 and TRBJ2-1, reads GAGVSQSPSNKVTEKGKDVELRCDPISGHTALYWYRQSLGQGLEFLIYFQGNSAPDKSGLPSDRFSAERTGGSVSTLTIQRTQQEDSAVYLCASSLGPEREQFFGPGTRLTVL.

About this clone itself: This specimen includes other DNA sequences encoding the same CDR3. This chain connects TRBV20-1 to TRBJ1-1; the D is unclear. The CDR3 runs 11 residues. Germline V gene lookup returns CDR1 DFQATT and CDR2 SNEGSKA (reference sequence). V was pared by 6 bases and J by 11 bases, with 16 bases between. CDR3 bases: TGCAGTGCCACGGACCTCGGGGAGGCTTTCTTT. It is translated as CSATDLGEAFF.

The chain links TRBV5-1 to TRBJ2-2; TRBD2 agrees at 10 bases. Germline assignment: CDR1 SGHRS and CDR2 YFSETQ. This CDR3 contains 16 residues. The J segment lost 5 bases and the V segment lost 1 base, leaving 5 bases of the junction unmatched. The CDR3 DNA reads TGCGCCAGCAGCTTGATAGCGGGGGGTCTGACCGGGGAGCTGTTTTTT. Protein: CASSLIAGGLTGELFF.

This chain joins TRBV5-1 and TRBJ2-1; TRBD2 aligns across 12 bases. Per germline, CDR1 SGHRS and CDR2 YFSETQ. The junction had 1 base not matched to a gene; V was cut back by 0 bases and J by 3 bases. CDR3 length equals 16 residues. The CDR3 sequence is CASSLGLAGVYNEQFF. In DNA form, the CDR3 reads TGCGCCAGCAGCTTGGGACTAGCGGGAGTCTACAATGAGCAGTTCTTC.

The chain links TRBV19 to TRBJ2-1; 9 positions match TRBD2. The CDR3 consists of 16 residues. Trimming at V came to 6 bases and at J to 5 bases, leaving 11 bases not matched to a gene. Germline V CDR1 and CDR2: LNHDA, SQIVND (reference sequence). For the CDR3, the DNA is TGTGCCAGTAGCCCCCATATAGCGGGAGAGGACAATGAGCAGTTCTTC. This gives the protein CASSPHIAGEDNEQFF.

The gene calls are TRBV7-2 and TRBJ1-2, with D possibly matching TRBD1 (5 bases). Per the germline V gene, CDR1 is SGHTA and CDR2 is FQGNSA. Trimming stripped 3 bases from V and 4 bases from J, with 9 bases between. The CDR3 has 13 residues. Written as DNA, the CDR3 is TGTGCCAGCAGCTTGCCGACAGTCTATGGCTACACCTTC. This translates into CASSLPTVYGYTF.

CDR3 amino acids: CASSTDWDSPLHF. CDR3 DNA sequence: TGTGCCAGTAGTACGGACTGGGATTCACCCCTCCACTTT. The V call is TRBV19, the J call TRBJ1-6; D ambiguous. The V gene's germline CDR1 is LNHDA and CDR2 SQIVND (reference sequence). Trimming left V 4 bases short and J 8 bases short, with 9 bases between. The CDR3 contains 13 residues.

The chain carries TRBV29-1 and TRBJ1-1; D is undetermined. CDR1 SQVTM and CDR2 ANQGSEA come from the germline V gene. The CDR3 is made up of 12 amino acids. Trimming left V 4 bases short and J 1 base short, with 7 bases between. The DNA for the CDR3 is TGCAGCGTTGCACGCGGGAACACTGAAGCTTTCTTT. It translates to CSVARGNTEAFF.

The chain has TRBV5-6 and TRBJ2-3; tentative D call: TRBD2 (7 bases). The CDR3 loop spans 18 amino acids. The germline gives CDR1 SGHDT, CDR2 YYEEEE. Trimming took off 0 bases at V and 3 bases at J, with 20 bases between the two ends. The CDR3, as DNA: TGTGCCAGCAGCTTGGAGAGTGGGGGGGCCCTGGGGACAGATACGCAGTATTTT. Translating it yields CASSLESGGALGTDTQYF.

The chain is built from TRBV7-8 and TRBJ2-7, with D possibly TRBD1 on 7 matching bases. Germline CDR1 SGHVS, CDR2 FQNEAQ. The V end was cut by 1 base, the J end by 0 bases, with 13 bases between. The CDR3 sequence is 16 residues long. CDR3 protein: CASSLVGGTVSYEQYF. CDR3 nucleotides: TGTGCCAGCAGCTTAGTAGGCGGGACAGTCTCCTACGAGCAGTACTTC. The full variable domain, in which reference TRBV7-8 and TRBJ2-7 provide the parts outside the CDR3, is GAGVSQSPRYKVAKRGQDVALRCDPISGHVSLFWYQQALGQGPEFLTYFQNEAQLDKSGLPSDRFFAERPEGSVSTLKIQRTQQEDSAVYLCASSLVGGTVSYEQYFGPGTRLTVT.

The chain uses TRBV7-2 and TRBJ2-3; TRBD1 aligns across 7 bases. This CDR3 is built from 15 residues. The trim removed 5 bases at V and 2 bases at J, leaving 7 bases unmatched. The germline V gene has CDR1 SGHTA and CDR2 FQGNSA. CDR3 nucleotide sequence: TGTGCCAGCAGCCCCTCCGGGACAGACACAGATACGCAGTATTTT. The encoded protein is CASSPSGTDTDTQYF.

The chain has TRBV11-3 and TRBJ1-1; 7 bases are shared with TRBD1. The ends lost 6 bases at V and 1 base at J; junction bases unmatched: 8. The CDR3 consists of 15 residues. CDR1 SGHNT and CDR2 YENEEA come from the germline V gene. CDR3 sequence (DNA): TGTGCCAGCAGGTCCGGGGGACAGAGGAACACTGAAGCTTTCTTT. It yields the protein CASRSGGQRNTEAFF.

The chain joins TRBV30 to TRBJ1-1; a weak D match, TRBD1 (5 bases). CDR3 size: 13 residues. Germline V gives CDR1 GTSNPN, CDR2 SVGIG (reference sequence). Trimming removed 2 bases at V and 4 bases at J, with 11 bases between. The CDR3 DNA is TGTGCCTGGAGTCTCCAAAGGGGCACTGAAGCTTTCTTT. The encoded protein is CAWSLQRGTEAFF.

The rearrangement uses TRBV7-3 and TRBJ2-5; D unresolved. CDR1 SGHTA and CDR2 FQGTGA come from the germline V gene. The CDR3 spans 13 residues. V lost 5 bases, J lost 2 bases, and 9 bases lay in between. CDR3 in DNA: TGTGCCAGCAGCAGAGTGGTGCAAGAGACCCAGTACTTC. Translating it yields CASSRVVQETQYF.